The source of this T cell receptor beta chain is a study of blood T cell repertoires in COVID-19. Profiling relied on immunoSEQ multiplex PCR, and the TCRdb table lists in-frame clones only, not all of them. The table records tens of thousands of clones, roughly nine tenths of them present only once. This clone was observed once. Germline CDR1 SGHTA, CDR2 FQGNSA. The CDR3 length is 16 residues. After removal of 1 base from V and 0 bases from J, the junction contained 1 base not matched to a gene. What was sequenced was peripheral blood. This sequence was found in a male donor with acute or convalescent COVID-19. The chain is built from TRBV7-2 and TRBJ2-2; the match to TRBD1 covers 8 bases. The CDR3 sequence is CASSLDRGANTGELFF. In DNA form, the CDR3 reads TGTGCCAGCAGCTTAGACAGGGGGGCGAACACCGGGGAGCTGTTTTTT.